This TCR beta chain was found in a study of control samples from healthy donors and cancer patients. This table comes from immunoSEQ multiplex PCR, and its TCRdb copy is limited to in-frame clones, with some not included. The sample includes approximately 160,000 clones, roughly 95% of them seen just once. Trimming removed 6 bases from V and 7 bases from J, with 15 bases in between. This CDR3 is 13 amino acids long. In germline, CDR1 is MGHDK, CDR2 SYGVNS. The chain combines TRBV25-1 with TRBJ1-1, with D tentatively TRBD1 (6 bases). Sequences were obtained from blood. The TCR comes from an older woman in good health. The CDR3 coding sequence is TGTGCCAGCAGACAGGGATCGTGGATTGAAGCTTTCTTT. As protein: CASRQGSWIEAFF.